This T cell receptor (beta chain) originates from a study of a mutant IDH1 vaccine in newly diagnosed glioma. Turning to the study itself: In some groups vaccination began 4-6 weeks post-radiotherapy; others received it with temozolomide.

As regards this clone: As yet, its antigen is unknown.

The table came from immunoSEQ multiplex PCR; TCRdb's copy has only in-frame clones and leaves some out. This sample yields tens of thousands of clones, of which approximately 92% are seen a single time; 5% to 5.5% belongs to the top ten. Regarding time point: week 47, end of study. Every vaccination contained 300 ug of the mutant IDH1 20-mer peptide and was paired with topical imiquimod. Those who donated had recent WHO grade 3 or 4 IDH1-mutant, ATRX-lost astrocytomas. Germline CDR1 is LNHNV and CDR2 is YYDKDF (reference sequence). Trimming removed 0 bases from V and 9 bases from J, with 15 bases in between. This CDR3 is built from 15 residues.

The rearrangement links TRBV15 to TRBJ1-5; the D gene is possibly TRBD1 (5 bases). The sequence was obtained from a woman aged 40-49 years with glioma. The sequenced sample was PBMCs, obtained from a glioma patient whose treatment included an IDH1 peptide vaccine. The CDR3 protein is CATSRDLGGQGPQHF. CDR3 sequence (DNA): TGTGCCACCAGCAGAGATTTAGGCGGCCAGGGGCCCCAGCATTTT. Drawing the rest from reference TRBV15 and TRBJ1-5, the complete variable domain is DAMVIQNPRYQVTQFGKPVTLSCSQTLNHNVMYWYQQKSSQAPKLLFHYYDKDFNNEADTPDNFQSRRPNTSFCFLDIRSPGLGDTAMYLCATSRDLGGQGPQHFGDGTRLSIL.